This record covers a single T cell receptor (beta chain). These data belong to a study of shared clonotypes between healthy human individuals. It was into CD45RA+ naive and CD45RA-negative memory subsets that the CD4+ cells were split. The authors ran the assay at deep level. Genomic DNA of each subset was evenly split across several immunoSEQ plates. TCRdb's table, derived via immunoSEQ multiplex PCR, lists solely in-frame clones and lacks some. The table lists some 680,000 clones, 73% of them singletons. The CDR3 contains 12 residues. The V segment lost 5 bases and the J segment 10 bases; nucleotides outside the gene matches: 5. The germline gives CDR1 MNHEY, CDR2 SVGAGI.

This sequence was found in a woman in her 30s in good health. The chain uses TRBV6-5 and TRBJ1-1; 9 bases are shared with TRBD1. Sequencing was performed on memory CD4+ T cells sorted from blood. Regarding subset: CD45RA-negative fraction. DNA for the CDR3: TGTGCCAGCAGTGGACAGGGGTTGACAGCTTTCTTT. Translated: CASSGQGLTAFF.